This T cell receptor beta chain came from a study of blood T cells in healthy people across ages. Findings and limits, study-wide: More naive CD4+ cells and higher diversity were found in long-lived than in aged donors. Per million T cells, the diversity of TCR beta decreased roughly linearly as age advanced. Estimated diversity that came from one million T cells was considered an underestimate.

PCR was performed a second time for about 7 to 11 cycles using a sample-barcoded 5' primer and a J-beta primer mix. One entry per CDR3 protein results from TCRdb running MiXCR on the 5' RACE reads. The sample carries 800,000 to 1,000,000 distinct CDR3 sequences, 45% to 50% recorded once. Per individual sample, total RNA of at least 5 micrograms was extracted. The CDR3 consists of 16 residues. Trimming cost V 4 bases and J 5 bases, with 15 bases left between them. Germline-derived CDR1 and CDR2 are MNHEY and SVGAGI. A note on this clonotype: The antigen is not known.

Specimen: blood. The chain joins TRBV6-5 to TRBJ1-6, with no clear D. This sequence was found in a man aged 30 to 39 in good health. The CDR3 is CASSSRRGRNNSPLHF. The DNA of the CDR3 is TGTGCCAGCAGTTCCAGACGCGGTAGAAATAATTCACCCCTCCACTTT.